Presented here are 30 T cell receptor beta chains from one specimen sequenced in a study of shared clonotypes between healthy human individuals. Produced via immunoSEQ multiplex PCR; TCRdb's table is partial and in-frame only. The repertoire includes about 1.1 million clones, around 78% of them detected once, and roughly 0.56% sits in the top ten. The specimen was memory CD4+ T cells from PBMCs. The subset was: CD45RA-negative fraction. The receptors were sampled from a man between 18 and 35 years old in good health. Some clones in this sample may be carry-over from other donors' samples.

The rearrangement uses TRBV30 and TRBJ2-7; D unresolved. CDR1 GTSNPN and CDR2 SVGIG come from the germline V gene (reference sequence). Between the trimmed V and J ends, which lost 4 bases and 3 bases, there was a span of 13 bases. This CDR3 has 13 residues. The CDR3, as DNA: TGTGCCTGGACCCAGCGCGTGGACTACGAGCAGTACTTC. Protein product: CAWTQRVDYEQYF.

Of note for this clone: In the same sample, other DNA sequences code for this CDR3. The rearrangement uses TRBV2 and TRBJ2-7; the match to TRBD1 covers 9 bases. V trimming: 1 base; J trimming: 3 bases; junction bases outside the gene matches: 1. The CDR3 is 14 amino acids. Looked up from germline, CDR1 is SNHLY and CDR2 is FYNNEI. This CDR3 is CASSEGGQGYEQYF. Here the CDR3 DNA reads TGTGCCAGCAGTGAAGGGGGACAGGGCTACGAGCAGTACTTC.

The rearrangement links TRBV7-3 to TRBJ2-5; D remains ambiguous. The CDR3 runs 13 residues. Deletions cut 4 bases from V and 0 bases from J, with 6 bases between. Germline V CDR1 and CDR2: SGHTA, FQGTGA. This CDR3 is CASSSRYQETQYF. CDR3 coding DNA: TGTGCCAGCAGCTCGAGGTACCAAGAGACCCAGTACTTC.

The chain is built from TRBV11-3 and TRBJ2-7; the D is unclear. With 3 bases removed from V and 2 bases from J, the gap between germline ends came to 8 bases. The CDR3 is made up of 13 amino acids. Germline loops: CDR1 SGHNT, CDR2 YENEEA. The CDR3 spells CASSLGGPYEQYF. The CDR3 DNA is TGTGCCAGCAGCTTGGGCGGCCCCTACGAGCAGTACTTC.

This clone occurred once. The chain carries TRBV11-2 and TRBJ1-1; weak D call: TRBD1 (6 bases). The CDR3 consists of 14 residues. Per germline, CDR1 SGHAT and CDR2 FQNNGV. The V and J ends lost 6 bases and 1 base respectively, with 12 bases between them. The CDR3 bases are TGTGCCAGCAGTTCTCGGACAGAGAACACTGAAGCTTTCTTT. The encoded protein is CASSSRTENTEAFF.

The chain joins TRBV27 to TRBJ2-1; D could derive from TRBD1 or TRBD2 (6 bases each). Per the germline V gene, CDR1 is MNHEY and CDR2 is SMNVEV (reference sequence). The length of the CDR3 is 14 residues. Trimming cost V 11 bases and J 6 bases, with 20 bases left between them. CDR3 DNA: TGTGCCGGCCCTGGCGGGGACAAGAGCAATGAGCAGTTCTTC. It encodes CAGPGGDKSNEQFF.

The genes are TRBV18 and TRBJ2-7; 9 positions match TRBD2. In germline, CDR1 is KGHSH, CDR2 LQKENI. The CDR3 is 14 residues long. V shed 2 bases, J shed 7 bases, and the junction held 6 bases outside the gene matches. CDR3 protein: CASSPTSGRREQYF. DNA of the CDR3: TGTGCCAGCTCACCAACCAGCGGGAGGCGGGAGCAGTACTTC. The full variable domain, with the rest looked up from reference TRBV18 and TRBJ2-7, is NAGVMQNPRHLVRRRGQEARLRCSPMKGHSHVYWYRQLPEEGLKFMVYLQKENIIDESGMPKERFSAEFPKEGPSILRIQQVVRGDSAAYFCASSPTSGRREQYFGPGTRLTVT.

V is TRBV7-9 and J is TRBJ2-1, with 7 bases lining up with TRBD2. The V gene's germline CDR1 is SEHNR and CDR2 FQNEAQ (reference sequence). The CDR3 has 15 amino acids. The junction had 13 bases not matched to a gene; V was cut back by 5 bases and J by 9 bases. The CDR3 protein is CASSLTGTKGSEQFF. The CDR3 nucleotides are TGTGCCAGCAGCCTTACCGGGACTAAGGGTAGTGAGCAGTTCTTC.

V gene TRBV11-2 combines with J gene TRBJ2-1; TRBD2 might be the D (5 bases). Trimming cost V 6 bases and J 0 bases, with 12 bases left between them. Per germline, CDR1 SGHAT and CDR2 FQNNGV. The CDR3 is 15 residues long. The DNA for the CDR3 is TGTGCCAGCAGAGCGGCGGTCAGCTCCTACAATGAGCAGTTCTTC. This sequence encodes CASRAAVSSYNEQFF. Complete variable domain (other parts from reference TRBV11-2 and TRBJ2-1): EAGVAQSPRYKIIEKRQSVAFWCNPISGHATLYWYQQILGQGPKLLIQFQNNGVVDDSQLPKDRFSAERLKGVDSTLKIQPAKLEDSAVYLCASRAAVSSYNEQFFGPGTRLTVL.

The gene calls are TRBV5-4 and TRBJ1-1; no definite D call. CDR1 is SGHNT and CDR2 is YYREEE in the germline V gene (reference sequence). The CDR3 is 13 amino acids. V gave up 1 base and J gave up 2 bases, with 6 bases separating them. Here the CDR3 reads CASSLSANTEAFF. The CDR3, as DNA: TGTGCCAGCAGCTTGTCAGCCAACACTGAAGCTTTCTTT.

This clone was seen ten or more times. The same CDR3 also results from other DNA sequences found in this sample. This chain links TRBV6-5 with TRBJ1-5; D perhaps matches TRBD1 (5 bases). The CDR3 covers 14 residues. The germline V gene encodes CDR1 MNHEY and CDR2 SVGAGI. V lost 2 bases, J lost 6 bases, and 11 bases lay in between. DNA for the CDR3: TGTGCCAGCAGTTACCAGAGGGGAGGTCAGCCCCAGCATTTT. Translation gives CASSYQRGGQPQHF.

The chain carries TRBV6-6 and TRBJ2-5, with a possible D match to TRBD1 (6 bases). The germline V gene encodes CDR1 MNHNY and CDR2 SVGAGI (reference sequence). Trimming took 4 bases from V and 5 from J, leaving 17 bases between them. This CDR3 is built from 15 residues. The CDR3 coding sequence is TGTGCCAGCAGTTCAAGGCGCGGCCAGGGGGAGACCCAGTACTTC. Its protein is CASSSRRGQGETQYF.

CDR3 sequence reads: CASSEGQGGAELFF. CDR3 DNA sequence: TGTGCCAGCAGCGAGGGACAGGGTGGTGCGGAGCTGTTTTTT. This chain uses TRBV7-2 with TRBJ2-2; TRBD1 agrees at 9 bases. The J segment lost 10 bases and the V segment lost 5 bases, leaving 8 bases of the junction unmatched. Germline V gives CDR1 SGHTA, CDR2 FQGNSA. This CDR3 has 14 residues.

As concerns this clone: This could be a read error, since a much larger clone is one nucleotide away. CDR3 bases: TGTGCCAGCAGCTTTAGCGGGACTAGCACAGATACGCAGTATTTT. Translation gives CASSFSGTSTDTQYF. This chain joins TRBV5-4 and TRBJ2-3, with 8 bases that match TRBD2. Trimming at V came to 2 bases and at J to 0 bases, leaving 2 bases not matched to a gene. The CDR3 has 15 residues. Germline loops: CDR1 SGHNT, CDR2 YYREEE (reference sequence).

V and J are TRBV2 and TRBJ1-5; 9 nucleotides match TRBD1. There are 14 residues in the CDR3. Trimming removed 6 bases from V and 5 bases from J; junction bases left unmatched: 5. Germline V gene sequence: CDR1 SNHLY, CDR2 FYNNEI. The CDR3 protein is CASSAGQGDQPQHF. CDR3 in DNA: TGTGCCAGCAGCGCGGGACAGGGAGATCAGCCCCAGCATTTT.

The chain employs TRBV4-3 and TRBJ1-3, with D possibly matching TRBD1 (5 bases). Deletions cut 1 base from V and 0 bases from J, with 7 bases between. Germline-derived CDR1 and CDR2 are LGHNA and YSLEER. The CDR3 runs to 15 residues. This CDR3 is CASSQGGYSGNTIYF. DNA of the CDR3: TGCGCCAGCAGCCAAGGGGGGTACTCTGGAAACACCATATATTTT.

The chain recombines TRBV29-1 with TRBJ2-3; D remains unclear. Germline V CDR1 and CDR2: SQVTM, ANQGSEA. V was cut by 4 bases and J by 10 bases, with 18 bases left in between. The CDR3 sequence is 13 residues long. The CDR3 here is CSVVAPRAVAQYF. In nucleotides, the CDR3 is TGCAGCGTTGTGGCCCCAAGGGCCGTGGCGCAGTATTTT.

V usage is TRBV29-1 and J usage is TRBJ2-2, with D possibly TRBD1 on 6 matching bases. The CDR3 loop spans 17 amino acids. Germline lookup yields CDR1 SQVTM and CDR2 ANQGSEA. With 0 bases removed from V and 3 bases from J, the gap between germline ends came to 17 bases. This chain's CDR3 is CSVEDPWGHGDTGELFF. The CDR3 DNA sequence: TGCAGCGTTGAAGATCCTTGGGGGCACGGGGACACCGGGGAGCTGTTTTTT.

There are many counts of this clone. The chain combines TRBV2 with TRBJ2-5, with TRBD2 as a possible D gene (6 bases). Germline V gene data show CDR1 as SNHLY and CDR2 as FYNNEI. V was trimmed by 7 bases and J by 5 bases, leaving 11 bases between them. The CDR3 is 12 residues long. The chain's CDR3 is CASKEGGETQYF. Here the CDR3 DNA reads TGTGCCAGCAAGGAGGGTGGGGAGACCCAGTACTTC. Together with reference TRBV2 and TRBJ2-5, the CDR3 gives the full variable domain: EPEVTQTPSHQVTQMGQEVILRCVPISNHLYFYWYRQILGQKVEFLVSFYNNEISEKSEIFDDQFSVERPDGSNFTLKIRSTKLEDSAMYFCASKEGGETQYFGPGTRLLVL.

The CDR3 nucleotides are TGTGCCAGCAGCTTAGGGAGGCCACTCACCGGGGAGCTGTTTTTT. Protein product: CASSLGRPLTGELFF. The chain joins TRBV11-2 to TRBJ2-2; the D gene is possibly TRBD2 (5 bases). This CDR3 has 15 amino acids. Germline V lookup: CDR1 SGHAT, CDR2 FQNNGV. V was shortened by 1 base and J by 4 bases, with 10 bases between the two germline ends. Variable domain in full (rest from reference TRBV11-2 and TRBJ2-2): EAGVAQSPRYKIIEKRQSVAFWCNPISGHATLYWYQQILGQGPKLLIQFQNNGVVDDSQLPKDRFSAERLKGVDSTLKIQPAKLEDSAVYLCASSLGRPLTGELFFGEGSRLTVL.

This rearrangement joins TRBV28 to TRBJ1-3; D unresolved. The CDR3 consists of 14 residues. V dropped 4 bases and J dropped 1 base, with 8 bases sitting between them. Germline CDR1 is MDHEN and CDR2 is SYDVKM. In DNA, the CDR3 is TGTGCCAGCAGTTCCGGCCAATCTGGAAACACCATATATTTT. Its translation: CASSSGQSGNTIYF.

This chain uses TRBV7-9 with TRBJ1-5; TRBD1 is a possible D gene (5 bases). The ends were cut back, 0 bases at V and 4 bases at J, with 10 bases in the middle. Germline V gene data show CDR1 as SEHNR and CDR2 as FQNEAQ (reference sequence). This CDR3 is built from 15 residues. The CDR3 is CASSLAMGPNQPQHF. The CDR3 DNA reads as TGTGCCAGCAGCTTAGCAATGGGGCCTAATCAGCCCCAGCATTTT. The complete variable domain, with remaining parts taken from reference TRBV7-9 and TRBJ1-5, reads DTGVSQNPRHKITKRGQNVTFRCDPISEHNRLYWYRQTLGQGPEFLTYFQNEAQLEKSRLLSDRFSAERPKGSFSTLEIQRTEQGDSAMYLCASSLAMGPNQPQHFGDGTRLSIL.

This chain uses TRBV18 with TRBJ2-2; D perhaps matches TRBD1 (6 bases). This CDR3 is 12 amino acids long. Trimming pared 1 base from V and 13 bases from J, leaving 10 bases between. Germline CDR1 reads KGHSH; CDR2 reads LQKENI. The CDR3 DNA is TGTGCCAGCTCACCACGGGACACTACGCTGTTTTTT. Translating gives CASSPRDTTLFF.

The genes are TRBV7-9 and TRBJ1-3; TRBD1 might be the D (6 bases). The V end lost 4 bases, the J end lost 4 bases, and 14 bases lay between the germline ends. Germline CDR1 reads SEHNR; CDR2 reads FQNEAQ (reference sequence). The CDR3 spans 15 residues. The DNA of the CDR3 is TGTGCCAGCAGCTCCTATGCGGGGGCCGGAAACACCATATATTTT. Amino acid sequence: CASSSYAGAGNTIYF.

The CDR3 loop reads CASSFQVGGDINEQFF. The DNA of the CDR3 is TGTGCCAGCAGTTTTCAGGTCGGCGGGGACATCAATGAGCAGTTCTTC. The chain couples TRBV28 to TRBJ2-1, with D perhaps matching TRBD1 or TRBD2 (6 bases each). Germline-derived CDR1 and CDR2 are MDHEN and SYDVKM. The CDR3 runs 16 residues. V shed 3 bases and J shed 6 bases, with 18 bases lying between them.

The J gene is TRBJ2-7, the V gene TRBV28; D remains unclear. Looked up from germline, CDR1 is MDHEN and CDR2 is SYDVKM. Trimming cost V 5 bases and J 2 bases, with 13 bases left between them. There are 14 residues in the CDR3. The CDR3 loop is CASSDSGRTYEQYF. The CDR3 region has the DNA TGTGCCAGCAGTGATTCGGGCCGAACCTACGAGCAGTACTTC.

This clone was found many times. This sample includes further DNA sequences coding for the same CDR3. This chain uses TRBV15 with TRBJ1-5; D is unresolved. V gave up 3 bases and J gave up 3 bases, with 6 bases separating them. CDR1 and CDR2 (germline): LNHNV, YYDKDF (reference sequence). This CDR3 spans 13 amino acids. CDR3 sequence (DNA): TGTGCCACCAGCAGGGTCTCCAATCAGCCCCAGCATTTT. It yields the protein CATSRVSNQPQHF.

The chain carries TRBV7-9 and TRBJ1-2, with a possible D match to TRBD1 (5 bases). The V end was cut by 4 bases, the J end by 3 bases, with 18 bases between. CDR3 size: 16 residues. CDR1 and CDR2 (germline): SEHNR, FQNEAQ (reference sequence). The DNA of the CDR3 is TGTGCCAGCAGCTCATCCGGGACGGCTACTGACTATGGCTACACCTTC. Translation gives CASSSSGTATDYGYTF.

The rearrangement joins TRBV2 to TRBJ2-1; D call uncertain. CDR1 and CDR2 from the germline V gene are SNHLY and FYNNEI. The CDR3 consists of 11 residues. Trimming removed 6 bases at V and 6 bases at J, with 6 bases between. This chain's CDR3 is CASRSFNEQFF. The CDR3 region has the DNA TGTGCCAGCAGGTCATTCAATGAGCAGTTCTTC.

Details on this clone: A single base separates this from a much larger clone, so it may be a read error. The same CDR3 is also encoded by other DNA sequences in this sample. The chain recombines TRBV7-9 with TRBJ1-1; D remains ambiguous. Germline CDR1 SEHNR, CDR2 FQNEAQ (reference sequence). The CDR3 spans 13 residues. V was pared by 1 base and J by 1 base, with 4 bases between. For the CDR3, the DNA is TGTGCCAGCAGCTTAGGTCAGAACACTGAAGCTTTCTTT. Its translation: CASSLGQNTEAFF.